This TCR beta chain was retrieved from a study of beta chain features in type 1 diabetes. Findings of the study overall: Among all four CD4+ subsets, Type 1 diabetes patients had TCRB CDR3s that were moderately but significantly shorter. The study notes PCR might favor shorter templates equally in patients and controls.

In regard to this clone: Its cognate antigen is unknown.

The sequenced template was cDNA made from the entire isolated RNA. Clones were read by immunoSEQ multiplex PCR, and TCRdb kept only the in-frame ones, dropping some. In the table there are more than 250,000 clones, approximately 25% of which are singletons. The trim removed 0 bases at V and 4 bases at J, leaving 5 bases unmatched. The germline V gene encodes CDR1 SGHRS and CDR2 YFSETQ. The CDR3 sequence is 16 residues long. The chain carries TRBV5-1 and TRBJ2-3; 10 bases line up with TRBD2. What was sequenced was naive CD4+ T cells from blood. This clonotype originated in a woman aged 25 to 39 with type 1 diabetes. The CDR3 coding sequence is TGCGCCAGCAGCTTGGCTAGCGGGAGACCGGCAGATACGCAGTATTTT. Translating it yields CASSLASGRPADTQYF.